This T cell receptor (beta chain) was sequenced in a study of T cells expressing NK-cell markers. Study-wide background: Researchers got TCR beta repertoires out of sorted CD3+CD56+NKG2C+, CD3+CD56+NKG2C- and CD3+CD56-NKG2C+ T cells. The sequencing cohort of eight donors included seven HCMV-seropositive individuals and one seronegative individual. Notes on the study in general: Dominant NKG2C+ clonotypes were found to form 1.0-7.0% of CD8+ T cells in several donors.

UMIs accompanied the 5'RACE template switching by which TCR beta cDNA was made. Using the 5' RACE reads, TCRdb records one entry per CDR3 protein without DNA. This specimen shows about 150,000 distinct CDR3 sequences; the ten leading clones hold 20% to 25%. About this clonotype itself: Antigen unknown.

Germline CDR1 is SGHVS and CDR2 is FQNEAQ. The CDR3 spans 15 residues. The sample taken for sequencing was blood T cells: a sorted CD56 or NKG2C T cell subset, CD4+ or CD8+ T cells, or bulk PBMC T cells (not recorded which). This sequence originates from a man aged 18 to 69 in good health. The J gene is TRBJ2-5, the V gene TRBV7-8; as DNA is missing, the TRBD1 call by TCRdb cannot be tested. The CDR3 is CASSPRQGVGETQYF. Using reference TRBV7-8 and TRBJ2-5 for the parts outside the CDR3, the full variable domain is GAGVSQSPRYKVAKRGQDVALRCDPISGHVSLFWYQQALGQGPEFLTYFQNEAQLDKSGLPSDRFFAERPEGSVSTLKIQRTQQEDSAVYLCASSPRQGVGETQYFGPGTRLLVL.